This is a list of T cell receptor beta chains from one sample in a study of CD8 T cells in ankylosing spondylitis. TCRdb re-analysed the 5' RACE reads in MiXCR, keeping a single row per CDR3 protein. The sample holds fewer than 250,000 distinct CDR3 sequences, 25% to 30% seen once. Sample: blood, either unsorted or a sorted T cell fraction (not recorded which). These receptors came from a male donor with ankylosing spondylitis or in good health (not recorded which). CDR3s include the opening cysteine and the closing phenylalanine or tryptophan. A D gene is named only where the DNA matches it firmly. Some rows have no size entry. The others give once, few or many, or a class for an expanded clone.

clone_size d_call j_call v_call cdr3_nt cdr3_aa
many TRBD2 TRBJ2-1 TRBV20-1 TGCAGTGCTAGAACAGCGGGAGATGTGTACAATGAGCAGTTCTTC CSARTAGDVYNEQFF
- - TRBJ1-5 TRBV11-2 TGTGCCAGCAGCCGAGGGGGGTTATGGAGCTCCTATAGCAATCAGCCCCAGCATTTT CASSRGGLWSSYSNQPQHF
few - TRBJ2-3 TRBV6-2/TRBV6-3 TGTGCCAGCAGGCCTTGGGGGGTCACCACAGATACGCAGTATTTT CASRPWGVTTDTQYF
once TRBD2 TRBJ2-5 TRBV4-2 TGTGCCAGCAGCCAAGATATTGGCGGGAGGTACCAAGAGACCCAGTACTTC CASSQDIGGRYQETQYF
many TRBD2 TRBJ2-2 TRBV5-1 TGCGCCAGCAGCTTGGCCGGGCTAGCGGGAGCTAACACCGGGGAGCTGTTTTTT CASSLAGLAGANTGELFF
many TRBD2 TRBJ2-5 TRBV10-3 TGTGCCATCAGTGAGTCGCACACTAGCGGACCGTACCAAGAGACCCAGTACTTC CAISESHTSGPYQETQYF
few - TRBJ2-7 TRBV4-3 TGCGCCAGCAGCCAAGAGACCCCCTACGAGCAGTACTTC CASSQETPYEQYF
few - TRBJ1-3 TRBV20-1 TGCAGTGCCCATTCACAGGGACCCTTCTCTGGAAACACCATATATTTT CSAHSQGPFSGNTIYF
many - TRBJ1-3 TRBV4-1 TGCGCCAGCAGCCAAGATCAGGGAGGTAACACCATATATTTT CASSQDQGGNTIYF
few - TRBJ2-3 TRBV20-1 TGCAGTGCCTTAGACAGGAGGACAGATACGCAGTATTTT CSALDRRTDTQYF
many - TRBJ2-5 TRBV14 TGTGCCAGCAGCCAAGATAGATGGTACCAAGAGACCCAGTACTTC CASSQDRWYQETQYF
many TRBD2 TRBJ2-1 TRBV12-3/TRBV12-4 TGTGCCAGCAGCTATATCCGGGGGGGGGATCTTTACAATGAGCAGTTCTTC CASSYIRGGDLYNEQFF
- TRBD2 TRBJ2-5 TRBV5-1 TGCGCCAGCAGCAACAGCGGGAGCAGGGAGACCCAGTACTTC CASSNSGSRETQYF
many TRBD2 TRBJ2-2 TRBV20-1 TGCAGTGCTAGAGATGCTAGACTAGCGGACACCGGGGAGCTGTTTTTT CSARDARLADTGELFF
many TRBD2 TRBJ2-3 TRBV20-1 TGCAGTGCCCTCGGCCCTAGCGGGAGGGCTGCAGATACGCAGTATTTT CSALGPSGRAADTQYF
many - TRBJ1-1 TRBV15 TGTGCCACCAGCAACCCCTCCGGGACGATGAACACTGAAGCTTTCTTT CATSNPSGTMNTEAFF
- TRBD2 TRBJ2-1 TRBV20-1 TGCAGTGCTAGAGAGGGAATCGGGACTAGCGGGAGGGCCATATCAAATGAGCAGTTCTTC CSAREGIGTSGRAISNEQFF
many - TRBJ1-1 TRBV29-1 TGCAGCGTTGTTACGGGGGCGTTGCGGACTGAAGCTTTCTTT CSVVTGALRTEAFF
many TRBD2 TRBJ2-1 TRBV20-1 TGCAGTGCTAGGGGACTAGCGGGGACAAATGAGCAGTTCTTC CSARGLAGTNEQFF
- TRBD2 TRBJ2-7 TRBV29-1 TGCAGCGTTGAACCTCCGAAAGGGCTAGCGGGAGGGTCTAACTACGAGCAGTACTTC CSVEPPKGLAGGSNYEQYF
many TRBD1 TRBJ1-6 TRBV12-3/TRBV12-4 TGTGCCAGCAGTTCGGACAGGGGAGTTTCACCCCTCCACTTT CASSSDRGVSPLHF
- - TRBJ1-5 TRBV6-5 TGTGCCAGCAGTTACTTACAGAGTAGCAATCAGCCCCAGCATTTT CASSYLQSSNQPQHF
many TRBD2 TRBJ2-5 TRBV10-3 TGTGCCATCAGTGAGGGAGCGGGAGGTGGAGAGACCCAGTACTTC CAISEGAGGGETQYF
many - TRBJ1-2 TRBV29-1 TGCAGCGTTGGAATACCTCGAGGCTATGGCTACACCTTC CSVGIPRGYGYTF
many - TRBJ1-5 TRBV5-5 TGTGCCAGCGGGTACAGTGATCAGCCCCAGCATTTT CASGYSDQPQHF